This T cell receptor beta chain was recorded in a study of T cell responses to AZD1222 COVID-19 vaccine. Trimming cost V 1 base and J 6 bases, with 15 bases left between them. The CDR3 covers 15 residues. Germline-derived CDR1 and CDR2 are MGHDK and SYGVNS. The method was immunoSEQ multiplex PCR; TCRdb's version includes in-frame clones alone and lacks a portion of them. The repertoire has 110,000 to 150,000 clones, about 93% of them found once; the top ten carry 5% to 5.5%. The receptor was isolated from an adult in good health. Sequenced here: peripheral blood, sampled on day 0 of AZD1222 vaccination. The genes are TRBV25-1 and TRBJ1-1, with a possible D match to TRBD1 (5 bases). The CDR3 protein is CASSESQGEDPEAFF. DNA for the CDR3: TGTGCCAGCAGTGAATCCCAGGGAGAGGACCCTGAAGCTTTCTTT.